This T cell receptor (beta chain) appears in the sequencing data of a study of identical twins. The study's findings and limits: Findings depended on cross-sectional statistics rather than tracking the same donors.

The CDR3 loop spans 17 amino acids. Trimming pared 3 bases from V and 7 bases from J, leaving 22 bases between. CDR1 MNHNS and CDR2 SASEGT come from the germline V gene. Addition of a universal primer site occurred through template switching, and cDNA carried unique molecular identifiers. Using its own MiXCR run on the 5' RACE reads, TCRdb lists one record per CDR3 protein. This sample has some 570,000 distinct CDR3 sequences, with around 24% found just once. This clonotype was counted a few times. Its target is unknown. Healthy Caucasians made up all donors. The same sample was also studied in work on yellow fever vaccine responses in identical twins. As that study records: After vaccination, twins' T cell response reportedly seemed partly convergent, partly personalized.

The sequenced material came from CD4+ T cells sorted from blood. The clonotype comes from a woman aged 18 to 35 in good health. The J gene is TRBJ1-5, the V gene TRBV6-1; TRBD1 might be the D (5 bases). The CDR3: CASSEGQGILSMQPQHF. The DNA of the CDR3 is TGTGCCAGCAGTGAGGGGCAGGGAATTTTATCAATGCAGCCCCAGCATTTT.